This is a list of T cell receptor beta chains from one sample in a study of blood T cells in healthy people across ages. TCRdb used MiXCR to reprocess the 5' RACE reads, holding one entry per CDR3 protein. The sample has 780,000 or so distinct CDR3 sequences, roughly 53% seen once. Sequenced sample: blood. Receptors originate from a man aged 80 or over in good health. Each CDR3 is given with its conserved first and last residue. A D gene is named only where the DNA matches it firmly. A clone size is listed for some rows: how often the clone was seen (once, few, many), or a class if it is expanded.

TRBJ2-7	TRBD2	.	TRBV7-2	TGTGCCAGCAGCAACGGGGGGATAGGACTAGCGGGGATCTACGAGCAGTACTTC	CASSNGGIGLAGIYEQYF
TRBJ1-2	.	.	TRBV5-1	TGCGCCAGCAGCTTGGACGGACAGCCGTATGGCTACACCTTC	CASSLDGQPYGYTF
TRBJ2-1	.	.	TRBV12-3/TRBV12-4	TGTGCCAGCAGCCCTCGGGCAGTTAATGAGCAGTTCTTC	CASSPRAVNEQFF
TRBJ2-6	.	.	TRBV4-2	TGTGCCAGCAGCCAAGAAGTCGTGTATTACTCTGGGGCCAACGTCCTGACTTTC	CASSQEVVYYSGANVLTF
TRBJ2-7	TRBD1	.	TRBV7-6	TGTGCCAGCAGCTTTGCAGCAGGGGGAATCCCCTACGAGCAGTACTTC	CASSFAAGGIPYEQYF
TRBJ2-3	TRBD2	.	TRBV6-2/TRBV6-3	TGTGCCAGCAGACAATCCGGGACTAGCGGGAGTGTTGGATACGCGTATTTT	CASRQSGTSGSVGYAYF
TRBJ2-7	TRBD2	.	TRBV7-2	TGTGCCAGCTTTTCGCGGGCGGGAGCATACGAGCAGTACTTC	CASFSRAGAYEQYF
TRBJ1-4	.	.	TRBV20-1	TGCAGTGCTAGAGATCCGTCAGGGAGGAGAGAAAAACTGTTTTTT	CSARDPSGRREKLFF
TRBJ2-3	.	.	TRBV20-1	TGCAGCGCCAAGCCGAGCCACACAGATACGCAGTATTTT	CSAKPSHTDTQYF
TRBJ2-7	.	.	TRBV10-3	TGTGCCATCAGTGAGTCCGGTCCCTACGAGCAGTACTTC	CAISESGPYEQYF
TRBJ2-7	TRBD1	few	TRBV12-3/TRBV12-4	TGTGCCAGCAGATTGGACAGGAGCGAGCAGTACTTC	CASRLDRSEQYF
TRBJ2-1	TRBD2	.	TRBV7-2	TGTGCCAGCAGTCAGGGGCCAGCGGGAGGGTTCGGCGATGAGCAGTTCTTC	CASSQGPAGGFGDEQFF
TRBJ2-3	TRBD2	.	TRBV28	TGTGCCAGCAGTTTCGCGTTTGTCGGACTAGCGGAAAACACAGATACGCAGTATTTT	CASSFAFVGLAENTDTQYF
TRBJ2-1	.	.	TRBV20-1	TGCAGTGCTAGAGGCCCGGTGGACAATGAGCAGTTCTTC	CSARGPVDNEQFF
TRBJ2-2	.	.	TRBV6-5	TGTGCCAGCAGGTCGGTTCAATACACCGGGGAGCTGTTTTTT	CASRSVQYTGELFF
TRBJ2-6	TRBD1	.	TRBV7-2	TGTGCCAGCGCTCCGAGGGGGCCTGGGGCCAACGTCCTGACTTTC	CASAPRGPGANVLTF
TRBJ2-3	TRBD2	.	TRBV20-1	TGCAGTGCGGACGTCGGACTAGTTTCAGATACGCAGTATTTT	CSADVGLVSDTQYF
TRBJ2-7	.	.	TRBV9	TGTGCCAGCAGCGTAGGGGAGAGCAGCGTATCCGAGCAGTACTTC	CASSVGESSVSEQYF
TRBJ2-5	.	.	TRBV21-1	TGTGCCAGCAACGAGGGCCCAATAGAGACCCAGTACTTC	CASNEGPIETQYF
TRBJ2-7	.	.	TRBV21-1	TGTGCCAGCAGCAATGGGGACATTACCTACGAGCAGTACTTC	CASSNGDITYEQYF
TRBJ2-7	.	.	TRBV5-1	TGCGCCAGCAGCTTGGAAGGGACCCCCTACGAGCAGTACTTC	CASSLEGTPYEQYF
TRBJ2-2	TRBD1	.	TRBV5-1	TGCGCCAGCAGCGCCCGACAGGGAGACACCGGGGAGCTGTTTTTT	CASSARQGDTGELFF
TRBJ2-7	.	.	TRBV20-1	TGCAGAGCCCCGACGGGGTCGGCGTCCCACGAGCAGTACTTC	CRAPTGSASHEQYF
TRBJ2-7	.	many	TRBV29-1	TGCAGCGTTGAAGGCAGGGTAGATCGTCGGCAGTACTTC	CSVEGRVDRRQYF
TRBJ2-7	TRBD2	.	TRBV5-1	TGCGCCAGCAGCTTCCAGCGGGAATTATCCTACGAGCAGTACTTC	CASSFQRELSYEQYF
TRBJ2-3	.	.	TRBV28	TGTGCCAGCAGTTGGGCGTCGGGTGCAGATACGCAGTATTTT	CASSWASGADTQYF
TRBJ2-4	TRBD2	few	TRBV27	TGTGCCAGCAGTTCCCATGGACTAGCGGGGGAGCAGTACTTC	CASSSHGLAGEQYF
TRBJ2-7	TRBD1	.	TRBV6-6	TGTGCCAGCAGTTACGAGGGACAGGCCTACGAGCAGTACTTC	CASSYEGQAYEQYF
TRBJ1-1	.	.	TRBV21-1	TGTGCCAGCAGCATAAGACAGGGCAGTAGGACTGAAGCTTTCTTT	CASSIRQGSRTEAFF
TRBJ1-2	.	.	TRBV4-1	TGCGCCAGCAGCCAAGCCGGGGGGGGGACACCTTATGGCTACACCTTC	CASSQAGGGTPYGYTF
TRBJ2-7	TRBD2	.	TRBV10-3	TGTGCCATCAGGACAAGGGGACTAGCGACGAAGGGACCCTACGAGCAGTACTTC	CAIRTRGLATKGPYEQYF
TRBJ2-2	TRBD2	.	TRBV10-3	TGTGCCATCACCGGACTAGCGGGAGGGGTCGGGGAGCTGTTTTTT	CAITGLAGGVGELFF